This T cell receptor beta chain was documented in a study of T-cell memory formation after mild COVID-19. TCRdb redid the calling of the 5' RACE reads with MiXCR, one entry per CDR3 protein. In the table there are around 300,000 distinct CDR3 sequences, approximately 20% of which are singletons. Study-wide findings and caveats: Clones that contracted from day 15 to 85 were balanced CD4/CD8, while later expanders leaned CD4+.

A remark on this clonotype: The antigen remains undetermined.

Trimming cost V 5 bases and J 6 bases, with 16 bases left between them. The germline V gene has CDR1 MNHEY and CDR2 SMNVEV (reference sequence). The CDR3 is made up of 15 amino acids. The V gene is TRBV27, the J gene TRBJ1-4; D not resolved. The specimen was PBMCs or a T cell subset sorted from them (not recorded which). The TCR was taken from a man aged 18 to 29 who had mild COVID-19 (a few samples of this study predate the infection). Cell type and time point are not known. The CDR3 sequence is CASSLSVSADEKLFF. CDR3 nucleotides: TGTGCCAGCAGTCTCAGTGTTTCGGCAGATGAAAAACTGTTTTTT.